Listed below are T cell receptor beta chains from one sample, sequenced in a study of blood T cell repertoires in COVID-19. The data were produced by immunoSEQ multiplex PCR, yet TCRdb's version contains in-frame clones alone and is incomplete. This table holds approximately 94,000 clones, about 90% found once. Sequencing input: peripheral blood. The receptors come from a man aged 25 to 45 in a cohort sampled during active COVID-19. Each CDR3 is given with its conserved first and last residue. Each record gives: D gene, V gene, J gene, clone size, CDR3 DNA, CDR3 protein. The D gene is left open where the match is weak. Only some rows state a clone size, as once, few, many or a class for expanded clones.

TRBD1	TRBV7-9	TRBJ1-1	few	TGTGCCAGCAGCCGGGACAGGAACACTGAAGCTTTCTTT	CASSRDRNTEAFF
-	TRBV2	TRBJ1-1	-	TGTGCCAGCAGTGGCCTATGGGCCACTGAAGCTTTCTTT	CASSGLWATEAFF
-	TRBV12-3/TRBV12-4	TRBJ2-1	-	TGTGCCAGCAGTTCTCGTCCCGAGCAGTTCTTC	CASSSRPEQFF
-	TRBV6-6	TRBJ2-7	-	TGTGCCAGCAGTTACTTGCCCGGCTACGAGCAGTACTTC	CASSYLPGYEQYF
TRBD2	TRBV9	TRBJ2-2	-	TGTGCCAGCAGCACCTCACTAGCGGGGGGCAGGGACACCGGGGAGCTGTTTTTT	CASSTSLAGGRDTGELFF
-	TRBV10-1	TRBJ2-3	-	TGCGCCAGCACCGCCGGCGGTTCTAGCACAGATACGCAGTATTTT	CASTAGGSSTDTQYF
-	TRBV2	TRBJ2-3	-	TGTGCCAGCAGTGAGGCGGTCACAGGGCGCCCTTGGACGTATTTT	CASSEAVTGRPWTYF
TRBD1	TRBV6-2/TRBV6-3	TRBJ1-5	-	TGTGCCAGCAGTTACTTCGGCAGGACAGGACAGCCCCAGCATTTT	CASSYFGRTGQPQHF
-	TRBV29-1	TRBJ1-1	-	TGCAGCGTCCCCGGGGTTAACACTGAAGCTTTCTTT	CSVPGVNTEAFF
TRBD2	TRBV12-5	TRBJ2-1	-	TGTGCTAGTGGTCAGGGAGCCGGGGGGTGGTCTGAGCAGTTCTTC	CASGQGAGGWSEQFF
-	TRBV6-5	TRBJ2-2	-	TGTGCCAGCAGTTACTCACAGAACACCGGGGAGCTGTTTTTT	CASSYSQNTGELFF
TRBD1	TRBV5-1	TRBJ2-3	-	TGCGCCAGCAGCCTGGGACAGTTTGGCACAGATACGCAGTATTTT	CASSLGQFGTDTQYF
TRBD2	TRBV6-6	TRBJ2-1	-	TGTGCCAGCAGTTTTACGGGGGGGGTTTACAATGAGCAGTTCTTC	CASSFTGGVYNEQFF
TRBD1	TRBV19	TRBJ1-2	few	TGTGCCAGTAGTCCGGACAGGGGGCGCAACTATGGCTACACCTTC	CASSPDRGRNYGYTF
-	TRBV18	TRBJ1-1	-	TGTGCCAGCTCACCACGAAGCGGAGGCACTGAAGCTTTCTTT	CASSPRSGGTEAFF
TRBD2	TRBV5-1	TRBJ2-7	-	TGCGCCAGCAGCTTGGGTGGCGGGGGGGCCCTCGAGCAGTACTTC	CASSLGGGGALEQYF
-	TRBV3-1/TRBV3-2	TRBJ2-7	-	TGTGCCAGCAGCCAAGGAGGATACGAGCAGTACTTC	CASSQGGYEQYF
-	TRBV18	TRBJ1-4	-	TGTGCCAGCTCACCCCTTCCACTCACCTCAACTAATGAAAAACTGTTTTTT	CASSPLPLTSTNEKLFF
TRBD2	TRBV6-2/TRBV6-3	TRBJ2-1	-	TGTGCCAGCAGTAGATTTAGCGGGGGGACTCACAATGAGCAGTTCTTC	CASSRFSGGTHNEQFF
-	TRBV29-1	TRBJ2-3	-	TGCAGCGTTGAGGAGCCACCCCCAGATACGCAGTATTTT	CSVEEPPPDTQYF
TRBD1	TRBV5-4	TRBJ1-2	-	TGTGCCAGCAGCACGTCCGGGACAGGGGTCGGGGGCTACACCTTC	CASSTSGTGVGGYTF
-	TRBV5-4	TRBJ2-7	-	TGTGCCAGCAGCTTGGGGGTCGGCCGCGGCCGCTACGAGCAGTACTTC	CASSLGVGRGRYEQYF
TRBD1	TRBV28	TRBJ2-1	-	TGTGCCAGCAGTAATGACAGGGGTGTCCGGAATGAGCAGTTCTTC	CASSNDRGVRNEQFF
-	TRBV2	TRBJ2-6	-	TGTGCCAGCATAGCCTCCACAGGGACCGACGTCCTGACTTTC	CASIASTGTDVLTF
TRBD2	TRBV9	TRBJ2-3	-	TGTGCCAGCAGCGTAGATGGGCGGGGGGCCACAGATACGCAGTATTTT	CASSVDGRGATDTQYF
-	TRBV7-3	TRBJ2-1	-	TGTGCCAGCAGCCCAGAACCCCAGAGGCGGGAGCAGTTCTTC	CASSPEPQRREQFF
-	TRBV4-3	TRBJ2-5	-	TGCGCCAGCAGCCAAGCTCCCCGGGGGGCTCTTCGAGAGACCCAGTACTTC	CASSQAPRGALRETQYF
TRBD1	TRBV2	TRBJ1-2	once	TGTGCCAGCACCCCCGGGACAGGCTATGGCTACACCTTC	CASTPGTGYGYTF
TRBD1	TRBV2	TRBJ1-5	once	TGTGCCAGCACCGGACAGGGGGTGGGTCAGCCCCAGCATTTT	CASTGQGVGQPQHF
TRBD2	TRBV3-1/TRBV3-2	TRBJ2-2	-	TGTGCCAGCAGCCGCGGACTAGCGGGAAATTCGAACACCGGGGAGCTGTTTTTT	CASSRGLAGNSNTGELFF
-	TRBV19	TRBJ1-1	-	TGTGCCAGTAGTATCCAGGGATTTACCCATGAAGCTTTCTTT	CASSIQGFTHEAFF
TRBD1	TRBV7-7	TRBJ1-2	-	TGTGCCAGCAGCTATCGCCGGGACAGCCTCTATGGCTACACCTTC	CASSYRRDSLYGYTF
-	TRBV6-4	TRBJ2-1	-	TGTGCCAGCAGTGTGAGCGGGGGGACAGGTGAGCAGTTCTTC	CASSVSGGTGEQFF
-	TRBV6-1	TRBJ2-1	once	TGTGCCAGCAGTGAACCAGGGAAGGACTACAATGAGCAGTTCTTC	CASSEPGKDYNEQFF
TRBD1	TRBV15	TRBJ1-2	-	TGTGCCACCAGCAGAGGGTCGAGAGGGGGCGAGCTTGGTAACTATGGCTACACCTTC	CATSRGSRGGELGNYGYTF
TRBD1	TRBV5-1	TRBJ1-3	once	TGCGCCAGCAGTAGGGGACAGGTTAGCTCTGGAAACACCATATATTTT	CASSRGQVSSGNTIYF
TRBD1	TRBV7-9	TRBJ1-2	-	TGTGCCAGCAGCTCTACCTACAGGGGGCTCACGGCGGACTATGGCTACACCTTC	CASSSTYRGLTADYGYTF
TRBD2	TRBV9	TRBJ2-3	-	TGTGCCAGCAGCGTAATAGCGGGTATCACAGATACGCAGTATTTT	CASSVIAGITDTQYF
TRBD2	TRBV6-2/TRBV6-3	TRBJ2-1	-	TGTGCCAGCAGTTACCCCGGGAGTAGCGGGGCTAAGCAGTTCTTC	CASSYPGSSGAKQFF
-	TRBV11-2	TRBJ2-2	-	TGTGCCAGCAGCTTACACCGGGACAACCGGAACACCGGGGAGCTGTTTTTT	CASSLHRDNRNTGELFF
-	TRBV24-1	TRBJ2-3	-	TGTGCCACCAGTGATTCCTCGAGGGGGACCGCAGATACGCAGTATTTT	CATSDSSRGTADTQYF
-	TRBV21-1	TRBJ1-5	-	TGTGCCAGCAGCACTACTCCCGGGAATAGCAATCAGCCCCAGCATTTT	CASSTTPGNSNQPQHF
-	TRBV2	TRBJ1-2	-	TGTGCCAGCAGGAGACAGCACCTCTATGGCTACACCTTC	CASRRQHLYGYTF
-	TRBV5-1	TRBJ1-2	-	TGCGCCAGCAGCTTGAGATCGGGGGACGAAGGCTACACCTTC	CASSLRSGDEGYTF
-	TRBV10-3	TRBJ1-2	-	TGTGCCATCAGGGACGGAGGCCTTAACTATGGCTACACCTTC	CAIRDGGLNYGYTF
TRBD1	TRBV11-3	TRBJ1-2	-	TGTGCCAGCAGCTTAGAAGGGGGACAGGGCGTCTATGGCTACACCTTC	CASSLEGGQGVYGYTF
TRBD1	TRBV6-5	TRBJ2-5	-	TGTGCCAGCACCCCGACAGGGGGCAGGGAGACCCAGTACTTC	CASTPTGGRETQYF
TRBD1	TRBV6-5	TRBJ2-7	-	TGTGCCAGCAGCGACAGGGACTACGAGCAGTACTTC	CASSDRDYEQYF
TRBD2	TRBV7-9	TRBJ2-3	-	TGTGCCAGCAGCGACCCTCCAGCGGGGGGGAGCACAGATACGCAGTATTTT	CASSDPPAGGSTDTQYF
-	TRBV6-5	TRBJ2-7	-	TGTGCCAGCAGGTACTCCAGGGACTCCTACGAGCAGTACTTC	CASRYSRDSYEQYF
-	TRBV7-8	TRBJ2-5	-	TGTGCCAGCAGCTTAGCCTCCGGTGAGACCCAGTACTTC	CASSLASGETQYF
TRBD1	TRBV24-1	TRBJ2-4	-	TGTGCCACCTCCGGGACAGGGGGGACCAAAAACATTCAGTACTTC	CATSGTGGTKNIQYF
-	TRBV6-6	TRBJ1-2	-	TGTGCCAGCAGCCCAACAGTAAACTATGGCTACACCTTC	CASSPTVNYGYTF
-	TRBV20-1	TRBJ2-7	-	TGCAGTGCTAGGCGGACCTACGAGCAGTACTTC	CSARRTYEQYF
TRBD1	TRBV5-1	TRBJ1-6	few	TGCGCCAGCAGCTCGGGACAGAGCAATTCACCCCTCCACTTT	CASSSGQSNSPLHF
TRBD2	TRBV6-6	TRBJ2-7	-	TGTGCCAGCAGTGCGACCGGGACGGGGGGGCACGAGCAGTACTTC	CASSATGTGGHEQYF
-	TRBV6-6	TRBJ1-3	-	TGTGCCAGCAGTTACACATCTGGAAACACCATATATTTT	CASSYTSGNTIYF
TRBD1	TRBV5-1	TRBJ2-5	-	TGCGCCAGCAGCGGGGACAGACAAGAGACCCAGTACTTC	CASSGDRQETQYF
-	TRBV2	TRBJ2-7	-	TGTGCCAGCAGTCAGGACGCGGGGGAGCAGTACTTC	CASSQDAGEQYF